This T cell receptor beta chain comes out of a study of blood T cell repertoires in COVID-19. Generated by immunoSEQ multiplex PCR, the TCRdb table keeps only in-frame clones and is missing some. The repertoire holds hundreds of thousands of clones, 90% seen once, with about 15% in the top ten. Germline lookup yields CDR1 SGHKS and CDR2 YYEKEE (reference sequence). Trimming stripped 0 bases from V and 4 bases from J, with 10 bases between. The CDR3 runs 14 residues. Participant age was roughly 18 to 95 years, and participants resided in about two dozen US areas. A COVID-19 case had been met by exposed participants during the 2 weeks before study entry.

This rearrangement joins TRBV5-5 to TRBJ2-5; D possibly corresponds to TRBD1 (7 bases). Input material: PBMCs or T cells enriched from blood (not recorded which). This sequence originates from a man aged 30 to 39 who had been exposed to COVID-19. The CDR3 sequence: CASSLVQGGETQYF. The CDR3 nucleotides read TGTGCCAGCAGCTTGGTCCAGGGGGGAGAGACCCAGTACTTC.